These 6 T cell receptor beta chains were sequenced from one sample in a study of radiation and T cells in renal cell carcinoma. The protocol was immunoSEQ multiplex PCR, while the TCRdb copy is restricted to in-frame clones and leaves out a portion. The sample holds around 160,000 clones, 88% seen once. Time point reported: baseline pretreatment blood. Treatment described: 15 Gy SBRT to primary tumor, nephrectomy 4 weeks later. Material: blood, obtained from a patient whose treatment included radiotherapy and nephrectomy. Every receptor here comes from a woman aged 70-85 years with renal cell carcinoma.

V and J are TRBV6-5 and TRBJ2-5, with TRBD2 matching 7 bases. Trimming cost V 0 bases and J 1 base; bases outside gene matches: 5. CDR1 is MNHEY, CDR2 SVGAGI, per germline. CDR3 size: 16 residues. CDR3 coding DNA: TGTGCCAGCAGTTACTCGACCCGGGGGGTCCAAGAGACCCAGTACTTC. This translates into CASSYSTRGVQETQYF.

This chain links TRBV25-1 with TRBJ1-5; possibly TRBD1 for D (5 bases). The CDR3 has 15 residues. The germline CDR1 and CDR2 sequences are MGHDK and SYGVNS. V was clipped by 6 bases and J by 5 bases, with 17 bases between them. This chain's CDR3 is CASRRLQGTHQPQHF. The CDR3 DNA reads as TGTGCCAGCAGGAGGCTGCAGGGCACCCATCAGCCCCAGCATTTT.

Here the CDR3 reads CASSPGQYQEKLFF. In nucleotides, the CDR3 is TGTGCCAGTAGTCCGGGACAGTATCAGGAAAAACTGTTTTTT. V gene TRBV19 combines with J gene TRBJ1-4, with 7 bases fitting TRBD1. The CDR3 is 14 amino acids. Losses at the gene ends were 5 bases for V and 8 bases for J; bases not matched to a gene: 8. Per germline, CDR1 LNHDA and CDR2 SQIVND (reference sequence).

This clone was detected a few times. The rearrangement links TRBV25-1 to TRBJ1-1; TRBD1 matches at 7 bases. CDR1 is MGHDK, CDR2 SYGVNS, per germline. CDR3 length: 12 amino acids. The J segment lost 5 bases and the V segment lost 7 bases, leaving 4 bases of the junction unmatched. This CDR3 reads CASTRGGTEAFF. CDR3 nucleotide sequence: TGTGCCAGCACCAGGGGGGGGACTGAAGCTTTCTTT.

The count of this clone is one. The genes are TRBV19 and TRBJ1-1; D remains unclear. Germline V gene data show CDR1 as LNHDA and CDR2 as SQIVND (reference sequence). V shed 2 bases and J shed 0 bases, with 4 bases lying between them. This CDR3 has 13 amino acids. The DNA of the CDR3 is TGTGCCAGTAGTATAATTGTGAACACTGAAGCTTTCTTT. This encodes CASSIIVNTEAFF.

The V and J genes are TRBV28 and TRBJ1-1; weak D call: TRBD1 (6 bases). The CDR3 runs to 12 residues. CDR1 is MDHEN and CDR2 is SYDVKM in the germline V gene. Deletions cut 3 bases from V and 9 bases from J, with 11 bases between. CDR3 sequence (DNA): TGTGCCAGCAGTTTGGGGGCATGGCAAGCTTTCTTT. This codes for CASSLGAWQAFF.